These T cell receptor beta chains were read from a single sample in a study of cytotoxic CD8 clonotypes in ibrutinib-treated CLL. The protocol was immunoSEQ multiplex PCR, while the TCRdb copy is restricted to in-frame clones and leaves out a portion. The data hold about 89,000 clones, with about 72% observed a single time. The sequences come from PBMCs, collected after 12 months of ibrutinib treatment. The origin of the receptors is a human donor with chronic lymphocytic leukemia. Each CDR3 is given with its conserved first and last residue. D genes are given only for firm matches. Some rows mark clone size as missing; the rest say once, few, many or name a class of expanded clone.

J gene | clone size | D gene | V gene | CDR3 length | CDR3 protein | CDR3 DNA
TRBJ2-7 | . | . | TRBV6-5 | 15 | CASSPTEQGRYEQYF | TGTGCCAGCAGCCCCACTGAACAGGGTCGGTACGAGCAGTACTTC
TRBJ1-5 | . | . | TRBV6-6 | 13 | CASSYSPDQPQHF | TGTGCCAGCAGTTACTCCCCCGATCAGCCCCAGCATTTT
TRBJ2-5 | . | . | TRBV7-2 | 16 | CASSFGQGARRETQYF | TGTGCCAGCAGCTTCGGCCAGGGTGCTAGGAGAGAGACCCAGTACTTC
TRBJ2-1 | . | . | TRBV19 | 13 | CASNSRAYNEQFF | TGTGCCAGTAACTCACGAGCCTACAATGAGCAGTTCTTC
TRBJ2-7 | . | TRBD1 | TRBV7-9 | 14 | CASSVIGTGGEQYF | TGTGCCAGCAGCGTAATCGGGACAGGGGGCGAGCAGTACTTC
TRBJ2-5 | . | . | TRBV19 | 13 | CASQDLGEETQYF | TGTGCCAGTCAGGATCTCGGCGAAGAGACCCAGTACTTC
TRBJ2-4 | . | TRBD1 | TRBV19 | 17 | CASSAKGTALAKNIQYF | TGTGCCAGTAGTGCAAAAGGGACAGCCCTAGCCAAAAACATTCAGTACTTC
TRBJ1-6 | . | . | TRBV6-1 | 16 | CASSAVFEGRASPLHF | TGTGCCAGCAGTGCCGTTTTTGAGGGCAGAGCTTCACCCCTCCACTTT
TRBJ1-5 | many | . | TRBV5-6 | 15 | CASSIYRNSNQPQHF | TGTGCCAGCAGCATATACAGGAATAGCAATCAGCCCCAGCATTTT
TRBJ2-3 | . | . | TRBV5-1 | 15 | CASSFAATSTDTQYF | TGCGCCAGCAGCTTTGCGGCCACTAGCACAGATACGCAGTATTTT
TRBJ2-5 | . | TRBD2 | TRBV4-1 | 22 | CASSPQAQGSTSGGGLRETQYF | TGCGCCAGCAGCCCCCAGGCGCAGGGTTCGACTAGCGGGGGGGGTTTGAGAGAGACCCAGTACTTC
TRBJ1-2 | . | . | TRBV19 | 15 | CASSIGGGGNYGYTF | TGTGCCAGTAGTATCGGAGGGGGAGGAAACTATGGCTACACCTTC
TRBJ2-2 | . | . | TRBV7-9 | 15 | CASSLVRANTGELFF | TGTGCCAGCAGCTTAGTAAGGGCGAACACCGGGGAGCTGTTTTTT
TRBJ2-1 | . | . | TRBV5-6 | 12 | CASSFPDNEQFF | TGTGCCAGCAGCTTCCCGGACAATGAGCAGTTCTTC
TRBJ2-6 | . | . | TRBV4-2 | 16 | CASSQDGSSGANVLTF | TGTGCCAGCAGCCAAGACGGTAGTTCTGGGGCCAACGTCCTGACTTTC
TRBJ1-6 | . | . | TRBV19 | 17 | CATTPTWEGLRNSPLHF | TGTGCCACGACCCCGACGTGGGAAGGTTTGAGGAATTCACCCCTCCACTTT